The 21 T cell receptor beta chains listed next were all sequenced from one sample in a study of blood T cell repertoires in COVID-19. Sequencing was performed with immunoSEQ multiplex PCR; in TCRdb, only in-frame clones are kept and a portion is missing. Of about 300,000 clones in the sample, 90% were seen once. The sequenced material came from PBMCs or T cells enriched from blood (not recorded which). The receptors come from a woman between 25 and 40 years old who had recovered from COVID-19.

This clone was recorded once. The chain combines TRBV30 with TRBJ2-7; D remains unclear. CDR3 size: 11 residues. Germline CDR1 is GTSNPN and CDR2 is SVGIG (reference sequence). V lost 2 bases, J lost 3 bases, and 5 bases lay in between. As DNA, the CDR3 is TGTGCCTGGAGTAACAACTACGAGCAGTACTTC. Translation: CAWSNNYEQYF.

The chain links TRBV28 to TRBJ1-5, with D perhaps matching TRBD1 (6 bases). The CDR3 is 13 amino acids. V lost 5 bases and J lost 10, with 15 bases in between. The germline gives CDR1 MDHEN, CDR2 SYDVKM. DNA for the CDR3: TGTGCCAGCAGTCCCCCCCGGGACAAACCCCAGCATTTT. This codes for CASSPPRDKPQHF.

This chain joins TRBV5-5 and TRBJ2-5, with 11 bases fitting TRBD2. The V segment lost 4 bases and the J segment 5 bases; nucleotides outside the gene matches: 7. From germline, CDR1 is SGHKS and CDR2 YYEKEE (reference sequence). The CDR3 sequence is 15 residues long. The CDR3 protein is CASSALAGVGETQYF. In DNA, the CDR3 is TGTGCCAGCAGCGCACTAGCGGGGGTGGGTGAGACCCAGTACTTC.

The J gene is TRBJ1-1, the V gene TRBV28, with D hard to call. The CDR3 is made up of 14 amino acids. V dropped 8 bases and J dropped 0 bases, with 13 bases sitting between them. In germline, CDR1 is MDHEN, CDR2 SYDVKM. CDR3 bases: TGTGCCAGCTGGGGAGTTCTTGTGAACACTGAAGCTTTCTTT. The encoded protein is CASWGVLVNTEAFF.

The chain employs TRBV10-2 and TRBJ2-1, with 13 bases that match TRBD2. After removal of 8 bases from V and 7 bases from J, the junction contained 17 bases not matched to a gene. The CDR3 is made up of 18 amino acids. Germline CDR1 is WSHSY and CDR2 is SAAADI. The DNA of the CDR3 is TGCGCCAGCGGACGGTTTGGCAGACTAGCGGGAGGTAAGAATGAGCAGTTCTTC. It is translated as CASGRFGRLAGGKNEQFF.

The rearrangement joins TRBV7-2 to TRBJ2-1; 7 bases are a match to TRBD2. The CDR3 has 15 residues. V was clipped by 1 base and J by 4 bases; unmatched bases: 4. Germline V CDR1 and CDR2: SGHTA, FQGNSA. The CDR3 spells CASSLGGSGYNEQFF. As DNA, the CDR3 is TGTGCCAGCAGCTTAGGCGGGAGCGGTTACAATGAGCAGTTCTTC.

This chain links TRBV7-2 with TRBJ1-3, with TRBD1 as a possible D gene (5 bases). V was shortened by 1 base and J by 0 bases, with 13 bases between the two germline ends. This CDR3 region has 17 residues. The germline V gene has CDR1 SGHTA and CDR2 FQGNSA. CDR3 loop: CASSLGGARGSGNTIYF. For the CDR3, the DNA is TGTGCCAGCAGCTTAGGCGGGGCCCGGGGCTCTGGAAACACCATATATTTT.

This chain links TRBV6-2 or TRBV6-3 with TRBJ2-1; D may be TRBD2 (5 bases). V lost 0 bases and J 1 base, leaving 19 bases between the germline ends. Germline loops: CDR1 MNHEY, CDR2 SVGEGT. This CDR3 spans 19 amino acids. CDR3 sequence reads: CASSYSRVDPGRSYNEQFF. CDR3 coding DNA: TGTGCCAGCAGTTACTCGAGGGTAGACCCCGGACGGTCCTACAATGAGCAGTTCTTC.

This chain uses TRBV11-2 with TRBJ1-2; D may be TRBD1 (6 bases). Deletions cut 5 bases from V and 5 bases from J, with 18 bases between. Germline lookup yields CDR1 SGHAT and CDR2 FQNNGV. The CDR3 consists of 15 residues. CDR3 sequence (DNA): TGTGCCAGCAGCCTACAGGGACTATTTCCATATGGCTACACCTTC. It encodes CASSLQGLFPYGYTF.

This clone was seen a handful of times. This chain uses TRBV7-2 with TRBJ2-7; TRBD1 matches at 10 bases. Germline V gives CDR1 SGHTA, CDR2 FQGNSA. The CDR3 contains 14 residues. Trimming cost V 5 bases and J 4 bases; bases outside gene matches: 5. This CDR3 reads CASSEDRGWYEQYF. DNA for the CDR3: TGTGCCAGCAGCGAGGACAGGGGGTGGTACGAGCAGTACTTC.

This sequence joins TRBV10-3 and TRBJ2-7; weak D call: TRBD1 (5 bases). Germline CDR1 reads ENHRY; CDR2 reads SYGVKD. The CDR3 is 17 amino acids. V shed 5 bases and J shed 3 bases, with 23 bases lying between them. The CDR3 DNA sequence: TGTGCCATCAGTAAGGGTTACAGGTACCCTCTAAGCTACGAGCAGTACTTC. It specifies CAISKGYRYPLSYEQYF.

The sample holds one count of this clone. The CDR3 spells CASRLGQSYSNQPQHF. CDR3 nucleotide sequence: TGTGCCAGCAGACTCGGACAGAGTTATAGCAATCAGCCCCAGCATTTT. J is TRBJ1-5 and V is TRBV28; possibly TRBD1 for D (6 bases). Trimming pared 6 bases from V and 0 bases from J, leaving 15 bases between. Germline V gene lookup returns CDR1 MDHEN and CDR2 SYDVKM. CDR3 length: 16 residues. The variable domain in full, with the rest retrieved from reference TRBV28 and TRBJ1-5, is DVKVTQSSRYLVKRTGEKVFLECVQDMDHENMFWYRQDPGLGLRLIYFSYDVKMKEKGDIPEGYSVSREKKERFSLILESASTNQTSMYLCASRLGQSYSNQPQHFGDGTRLSIL.

V gene TRBV28 combines with J gene TRBJ1-2; D is perhaps TRBD1 (6 bases). This CDR3 spans 12 amino acids. Germline loops: CDR1 MDHEN, CDR2 SYDVKM. V dropped 7 bases and J dropped 2 bases, with 8 bases sitting between them. CDR3 residues: CASKTGNYGYTF. The CDR3 coding sequence is TGTGCCAGCAAAACAGGGAACTATGGCTACACCTTC.

V gene TRBV7-9 combines with J gene TRBJ1-5; D is possibly TRBD1 (5 bases). Looked up from germline, CDR1 is SEHNR and CDR2 is FQNEAQ (reference sequence). The V gene lost 6 bases and the J gene lost 3 bases, with 6 bases spanning the gap. This CDR3 region has 12 residues. The CDR3 DNA follows: TGTGCCAGCAGAGGGGACAATCAGCCCCAGCATTTT. Amino acid sequence: CASRGDNQPQHF.

The rearrangement links TRBV27 to TRBJ2-7; tentative D call: TRBD2 (6 bases). This CDR3 spans 14 amino acids. V lost 3 bases to trimming and J lost 6 bases, with 15 bases between them. In germline, CDR1 is MNHEY, CDR2 SMNVEV (reference sequence). CDR3 amino acids: CASSLSRRGGEQYF. For the CDR3, the DNA is TGTGCCAGCAGTTTGTCCCGGCGGGGAGGCGAGCAGTACTTC.

V and J are TRBV11-2 and TRBJ1-1, with D uncertain. Looked up from germline, CDR1 is SGHAT and CDR2 is FQNNGV. V dropped 6 bases and J dropped 3 bases, with 17 bases sitting between them. This CDR3 contains 15 residues. CDR3 coding DNA: TGTGCCAGCAGGCGCGAACCGATAACGGACACTGAAGCTTTCTTT. It yields the protein CASRREPITDTEAFF.

This clone was counted a single time. A junction end diverges from the germline sequence, so it may reflect a read error. The rearrangement uses TRBV28 and TRBJ1-2; 10 bases are shared with TRBD1. The CDR3 length is 16 residues. Per the germline V gene, CDR1 is MDHEN and CDR2 is SYDVKM. The CDR3 bases are TGTGCCAGCAATCCGACAGGGGGCTTCGGTAACTCTGGCTACACCTTC. It codes for CASNPTGGFGNSGYTF.

The chain links TRBV4-3 to TRBJ2-5, with 8 bases lining up with TRBD1. Germline lookup yields CDR1 LGHNA and CDR2 YSLEER. V lost 4 bases, J lost 4 bases, and 2 bases stayed unmatched. The CDR3 spans 13 residues. The CDR3 DNA sequence: TGCGCCAGCAGCCTAACAGGGGGAGAGACCCAGTACTTC. It encodes CASSLTGGETQYF.

The chain employs TRBV5-8 and TRBJ1-1; D is unresolved. CDR1 SGHTS and CDR2 YDEGEE come from the germline V gene. The CDR3 runs to 15 residues. Trimming cost V 2 bases and J 0 bases, with 11 bases left between them. CDR3 coding DNA: TGTGCCAGCAGCTTACAGCTTCTAATGAACACTGAAGCTTTCTTT. Translation: CASSLQLLMNTEAFF.

This chain uses TRBV3-1 (or the pseudogene TRBV3-2) with TRBJ2-6; 7 bases map to TRBD1. The CDR3 extends over 15 amino acids. From germline, CDR1 is LGHDT and CDR2 YNNKEL (reference sequence). V lost 5 bases and J lost 2; bases outside the gene matches: 3. The CDR3, as DNA: TGTGCCAGCAGCAAAGGGGGCGCTGGGGCCAACGTCCTGACTTTC. Protein: CASSKGGAGANVLTF.

As DNA, the CDR3 is TGTGCCAGCAGCCCGAAGCGGGAGGGCTTGTACAATGAGCAGTTCTTC. Its translation: CASSPKREGLYNEQFF. The rearrangement uses TRBV21-1 and TRBJ2-1; TRBD2 is taken as the D call from the table, unchecked against the DNA. TRBV21-1 has pseudogene status. The CDR3 is 16 amino acids.